This TCR beta chain was sequenced for a study of OX40 agonist ivuxolimab in advanced cancers. Generated by immunoSEQ multiplex PCR, the TCRdb table keeps only in-frame clones and is missing some. Altogether tens of thousands of clones are present, 87% being singletons, with the ten largest covering roughly 1.3%. Per germline, CDR1 MNHNY and CDR2 SVGAGI (reference sequence). The CDR3 extends over 15 amino acids. V shed 4 bases, J shed 0 bases, and the junction held 3 bases outside the gene matches. Here the sequenced sample was CD4+ or CD8+ T cells sorted from blood, taken in a trial of the OX40 agonist ivuxolimab. This TCR derives from an adult with an advanced solid tumor such as melanoma, head and neck, liver or kidney cancer. The genes are TRBV6-6 and TRBJ1-3; 7 bases line up with TRBD1. CDR3 region: CASSSEGASGNTIYF. CDR3 nucleotides: TGTGCCAGCAGTTCCGAGGGGGCCTCTGGAAACACCATATATTTT.